The rows below give T cell receptor beta chains drawn from one sample of a study of blood T cell repertoires in COVID-19. Sequenced by immunoSEQ multiplex PCR; TCRdb stores in-frame clones only, minus some. Among about 270,000 clones listed, 80% to 90% were seen once. The sample comprised peripheral blood. The receptor set was obtained from a woman under 40 with COVID-19, enrolled during active disease. The CDR3 runs from the conserved cysteine through the conserved F or W. The D gene is left open where the match is weak. Clone size is given for some rows only: seen once, a few or many times, or a class if the clone is expanded.

V gene	J gene	clone size	D gene	CDR3 protein	CDR3 DNA
TRBV6-1	TRBJ2-6	NA	NA	CASSEVQVAWSGANVLTF	TGTGCCAGCAGTGAAGTCCAGGTGGCCTGGTCTGGGGCCAACGTCCTGACTTTC
TRBV7-2	TRBJ1-1	NA	NA	CASTLSTRHNTEAFF	TGTGCCAGCACACTTTCAACCCGACACAACACTGAAGCTTTCTTT
TRBV7-9	TRBJ1-4	NA	TRBD1	CASSLAGQGRGEKLFF	TGTGCCAGCAGCTTAGCGGGACAGGGGAGAGGTGAAAAACTGTTTTTT
TRBV21-1	TRBJ2-1	NA	NA	CASSEERSPSYNEQFF	TGTGCCAGCAGCGAAGAGCGGAGCCCCTCCTACAATGAGCAGTTCTTC
TRBV5-4	TRBJ2-3	NA	NA	CASSSDRRTDTQYF	TGTGCCAGCAGCTCCGACAGGAGGACAGATACGCAGTATTTT
TRBV28	TRBJ1-2	NA	NA	CASSLLEGSYGYTF	TGTGCCAGCAGTTTATTGGAGGGGAGCTATGGCTACACCTTC
TRBV10-1	TRBJ1-2	NA	TRBD1	CASSDNVAGQLRDGYTF	TGCGCCAGCAGTGATAATGTGGCGGGACAGCTACGGGATGGCTACACCTTC
TRBV5-1	TRBJ2-1	NA	NA	CASGQQGTYNEQFF	TGCGCCAGCGGTCAACAGGGTACCTACAATGAGCAGTTCTTC
TRBV7-9	TRBJ2-2	few	NA	CASSLRRGDTGELFF	TGTGCCAGCAGCTTACGGCGGGGTGACACCGGGGAGCTGTTTTTT
TRBV5-1	TRBJ2-5	NA	TRBD1	CASSRLTGVGETQYF	TGCGCCAGCAGCAGATTGACAGGGGTCGGTGAGACCCAGTACTTC
TRBV5-4	TRBJ2-7	NA	TRBD1	CASSPSVSRGPEQYF	TGTGCCAGCAGTCCCTCCGTTTCCAGGGGGCCCGAGCAGTACTTC
TRBV27	TRBJ1-2	NA	NA	CASSLEGLGGYTF	TGTGCCAGCAGTTTAGAGGGACTTGGAGGCTACACCTTC
TRBV7-2	TRBJ2-7	NA	NA	CASAPPGLPYEQYF	TGTGCCAGCGCCCCCCCAGGACTTCCATACGAGCAGTACTTC
TRBV19	TRBJ2-1	NA	NA	CASFSGQSSYNEQFF	TGTGCCAGTTTTAGCGGTCAAAGCTCCTACAATGAGCAGTTCTTC
TRBV5-1	TRBJ1-4	NA	NA	CASSLGLGSNEKLFF	TGCGCCAGCAGCTTGGGACTAGGATCTAATGAAAAACTGTTTTTT
TRBV9	TRBJ2-3	NA	NA	CASSGNRGTDTQYF	TGTGCCAGCAGCGGAAACAGGGGCACAGATACGCAGTATTTT